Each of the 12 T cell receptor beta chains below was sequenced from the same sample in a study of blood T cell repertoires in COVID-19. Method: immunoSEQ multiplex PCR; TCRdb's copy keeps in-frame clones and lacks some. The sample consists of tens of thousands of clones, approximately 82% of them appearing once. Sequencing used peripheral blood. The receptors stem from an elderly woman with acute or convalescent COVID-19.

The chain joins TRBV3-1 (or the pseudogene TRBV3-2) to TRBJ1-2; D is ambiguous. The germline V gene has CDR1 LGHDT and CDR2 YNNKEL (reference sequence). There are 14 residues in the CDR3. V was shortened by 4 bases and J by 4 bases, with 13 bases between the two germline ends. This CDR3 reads CASSPPGGSYGYTF. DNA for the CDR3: TGTGCCAGCAGCCCCCCCGGCGGAAGCTATGGCTACACCTTC.

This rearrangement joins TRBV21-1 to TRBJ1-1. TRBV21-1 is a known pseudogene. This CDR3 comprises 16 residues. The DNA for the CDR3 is TGTGCCAGCAGCAAAGCGCCCGAGGCGGAGGACACTGAAGCTTTCTTT. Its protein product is CASSKAPEAEDTEAFF.

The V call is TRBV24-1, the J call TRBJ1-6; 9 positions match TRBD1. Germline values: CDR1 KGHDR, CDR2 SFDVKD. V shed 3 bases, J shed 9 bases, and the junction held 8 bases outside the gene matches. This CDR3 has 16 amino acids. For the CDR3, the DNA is TGTGCCACCAGTGATAAAAGACAGGGGGGAACTTCACCCCTCCACTTT. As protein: CATSDKRQGGTSPLHF.

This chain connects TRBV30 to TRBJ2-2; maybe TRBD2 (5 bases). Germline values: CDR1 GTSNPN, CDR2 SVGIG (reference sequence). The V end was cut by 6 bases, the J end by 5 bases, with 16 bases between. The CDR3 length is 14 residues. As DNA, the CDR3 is TGTGCCTGCCACTTTAGGCCGGGGACCGGGGAGCTGTTTTTT. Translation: CACHFRPGTGELFF. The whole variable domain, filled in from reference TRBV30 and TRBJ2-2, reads SQTIHQWPATLVQPVGSPLSLECTVEGTSNPNLYWYRQAAGRGLQLLFYSVGIGQISSEVPQNLSASRPQDRQFILSSKKLLLSDSGFYLCACHFRPGTGELFFGEGSRLTVL.

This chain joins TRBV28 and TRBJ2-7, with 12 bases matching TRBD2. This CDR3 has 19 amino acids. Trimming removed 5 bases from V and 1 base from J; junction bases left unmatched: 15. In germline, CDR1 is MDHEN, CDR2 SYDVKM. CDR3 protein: CASSLGRLMTSGGSYEQYF. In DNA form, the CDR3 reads TGTGCCAGCAGTCTGGGACGGCTAATGACTAGCGGGGGTTCCTACGAGCAGTACTTC.

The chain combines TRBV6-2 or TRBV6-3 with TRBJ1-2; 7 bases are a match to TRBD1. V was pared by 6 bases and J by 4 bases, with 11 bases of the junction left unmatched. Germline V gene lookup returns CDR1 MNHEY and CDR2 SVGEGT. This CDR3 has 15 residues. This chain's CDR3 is CASSLDRDLGYGYTF. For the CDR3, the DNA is TGTGCCAGCAGCCTTGACAGGGACCTTGGCTATGGCTACACCTTC.

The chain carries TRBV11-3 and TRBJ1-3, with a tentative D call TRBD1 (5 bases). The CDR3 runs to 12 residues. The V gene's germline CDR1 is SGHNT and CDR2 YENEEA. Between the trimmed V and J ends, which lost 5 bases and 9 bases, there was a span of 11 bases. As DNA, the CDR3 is TGTGCCAGCAGCGCACTCGACAGCACCATATATTTT. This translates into CASSALDSTIYF.

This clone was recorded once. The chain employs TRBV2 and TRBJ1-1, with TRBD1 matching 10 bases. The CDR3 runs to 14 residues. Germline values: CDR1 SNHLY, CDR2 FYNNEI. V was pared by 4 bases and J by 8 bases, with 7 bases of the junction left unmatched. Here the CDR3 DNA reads TGTGCCAGCAGTGCTACGACAGGGGGCTTAGAAGCTTTCTTT. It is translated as CASSATTGGLEAFF.

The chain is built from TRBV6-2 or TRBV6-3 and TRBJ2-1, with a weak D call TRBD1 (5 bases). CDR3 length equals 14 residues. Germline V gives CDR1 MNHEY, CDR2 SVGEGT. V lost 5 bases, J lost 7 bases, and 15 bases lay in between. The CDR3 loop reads CASSAGSRVNEQFF. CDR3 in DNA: TGTGCCAGCAGTGCAGGGTCTAGGGTAAATGAGCAGTTCTTC.

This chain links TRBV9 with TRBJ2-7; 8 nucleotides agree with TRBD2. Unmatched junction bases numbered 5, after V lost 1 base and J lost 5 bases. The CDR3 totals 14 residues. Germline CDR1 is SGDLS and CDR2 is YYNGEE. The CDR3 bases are TGTGCCAGCAGCGTAACGGGGGGGACCAACGAGCAGTACTTC. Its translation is CASSVTGGTNEQYF.

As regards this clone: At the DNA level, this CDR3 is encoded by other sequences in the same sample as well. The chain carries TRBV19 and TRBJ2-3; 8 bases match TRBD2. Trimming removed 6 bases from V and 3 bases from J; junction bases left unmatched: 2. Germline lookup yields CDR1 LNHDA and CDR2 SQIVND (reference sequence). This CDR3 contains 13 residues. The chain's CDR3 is CASRGGGTDTQYF. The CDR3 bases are TGTGCCAGTAGGGGCGGGGGGACAGATACGCAGTATTTT.

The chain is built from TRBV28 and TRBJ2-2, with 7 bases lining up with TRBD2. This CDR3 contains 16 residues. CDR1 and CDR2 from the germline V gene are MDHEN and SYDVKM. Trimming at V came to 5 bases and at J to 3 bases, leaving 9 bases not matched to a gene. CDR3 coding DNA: TGTGCCAGCAGTGGCTCGAAGCGGGGATACACCGGGGAGCTGTTTTTT. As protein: CASSGSKRGYTGELFF.